The next 18 T cell receptor beta chains were all read from a single sample in a study of blood T cell repertoires in COVID-19. Sequenced by immunoSEQ multiplex PCR; TCRdb stores in-frame clones only, minus some. The sample includes over 150,000 clones, 90% of them seen just once. What was sequenced was peripheral blood. These receptors all come from a man between 45 and 60 years old with acute or convalescent COVID-19.

The gene calls are TRBV27 and TRBJ2-5, with 12 nucleotides matching TRBD2. From germline, CDR1 is MNHEY and CDR2 SMNVEV (reference sequence). V dropped 6 bases and J dropped 2; count of bases not matched to a gene: 1. The CDR3 has 14 amino acids. The CDR3 sequence: CASRLAGGQETQYF. CDR3 DNA: TGTGCCAGCAGACTAGCGGGGGGTCAAGAGACCCAGTACTTC.

The V and J genes are TRBV10-1 and TRBJ2-7; TRBD1 matches at 8 bases. This CDR3 is built from 13 residues. CDR1 is WNHNN and CDR2 is SYGVQD in the germline V gene (reference sequence). J gave up 4 bases and V 4 bases, and 3 bases lay outside the gene matches. CDR3 DNA: TGCGCCAGCAGTGGGACAGGGATGTACGAGCAGTACGTC. Its protein is CASSGTGMYEQYV.

The chain links TRBV30 to TRBJ2-4, with 11 nucleotides matching TRBD2. The junction had 6 bases not matched to a gene; V was cut back by 2 bases and J by 12 bases. Looked up from germline, CDR1 is GTSNPN and CDR2 is SVGIG (reference sequence). The CDR3 length is 13 residues. The chain's CDR3 is CAWSPGLADSQYF. CDR3 in DNA: TGTGCCTGGAGTCCGGGACTAGCGGACTCTCAGTACTTC.

In DNA, the CDR3 is TGTGCCAGCAGTGAAGTAGCGGGGGGCTATGGCTACACCTTC. Amino acids: CASSEVAGGYGYTF. This chain connects TRBV6-1 to TRBJ1-2, with a tentative D call TRBD1 (5 bases). The germline gives CDR1 MNHNS, CDR2 SASEGT. This CDR3 is 14 amino acids long. V was clipped by 1 base and J by 4 bases, with 10 bases between them.

This clone was observed a handful of times. The chain joins TRBV3-1 (or the pseudogene TRBV3-2) to TRBJ1-6; D may be TRBD1 (6 bases). CDR3 size: 15 residues. V lost 1 base, J lost 6 bases, and 10 bases lay in between. The V gene's germline CDR1 is LGHDT and CDR2 YNNKEL (reference sequence). CDR3 protein: CASSQGGGINSPLHF. CDR3 nucleotides: TGTGCCAGCAGCCAAGGGGGGGGCATTAATTCACCCCTCCACTTT.

The chain carries TRBV6-5 and TRBJ2-5, with TRBD1 identical over 11 bases. The CDR3 has 14 residues. CDR1 is MNHEY, CDR2 SVGAGI, per germline. The V gene end was trimmed by 6 bases and the J gene end by 4 bases; junction bases not matched to a gene: 4. The CDR3 loop is CASSAGTGGETQYF. Written as DNA, the CDR3 is TGTGCCAGCAGCGCCGGGACAGGGGGAGAGACCCAGTACTTC.

The V and J genes are TRBV27 and TRBJ2-6; D gene unclear. Germline values: CDR1 MNHEY, CDR2 SMNVEV (reference sequence). Trimming took off 1 base at V and 4 bases at J, with 5 bases between the two ends. The CDR3 is made up of 14 amino acids. In nucleotides, the CDR3 is TGTGCCAGCAGTTTATTGGGCGGGGCCAACGTCCTGACTTTC. Translated: CASSLLGGANVLTF.

J is TRBJ1-3 and V is TRBV4-1; TRBD1 agrees at 7 bases. CDR3 length equals 19 residues. Germline V gives CDR1 MGHRA, CDR2 YSYEKL. V lost 4 bases and J lost 0; bases outside the gene matches: 15. The CDR3: CASSPTRGQGVNSGNTIYF. CDR3 bases: TGCGCCAGCAGCCCAACCCGGGGGCAGGGGGTCAACTCTGGAAACACCATATATTTT.

The chain couples TRBV24-1 to TRBJ1-5; maybe TRBD1 (5 bases). V lost 8 bases and J lost 4, with 11 bases in between. Germline V CDR1 and CDR2: KGHDR, SFDVKD. The CDR3 consists of 13 residues. The CDR3 protein is CATTMGPNQPQHF. CDR3 nucleotide sequence: TGTGCCACCACCATGGGGCCGAATCAGCCCCAGCATTTT.

This chain links TRBV10-3 with TRBJ1-4, with 9 nucleotides matching TRBD1. The CDR3 has 14 residues. Trimming cost V 6 bases and J 7 bases; bases outside gene matches: 6. Germline assignment: CDR1 ENHRY and CDR2 SYGVKD. DNA for the CDR3: TGTGCCATCAGCCCGGGACAGGGCCCTGAAAAACTGTTTTTT. Encoded protein: CAISPGQGPEKLFF.

This sequence joins TRBV7-2 and TRBJ2-3, with D possibly being TRBD2 (5 bases). The CDR3 totals 15 residues. From germline, CDR1 is SGHTA and CDR2 FQGNSA. The V and J ends lost 0 bases and 5 bases respectively, with 12 bases between them. This chain's CDR3 is CASSLAGEVIDTQYF. The DNA for the CDR3 is TGTGCCAGCAGCTTAGCGGGAGAGGTAATAGATACGCAGTATTTT.

The CDR3 protein is CASSLPRESSYEQYF. CDR3 in DNA: TGCGCCAGCAGCTTACCTCGGGAGTCCTCCTACGAGCAGTACTTC. V is TRBV5-1 and J is TRBJ2-7, with D perhaps matching TRBD2 (6 bases). The V gene lost 2 bases and the J gene lost 0 bases, with 12 bases spanning the gap. Germline CDR1 is SGHRS and CDR2 is YFSETQ. The CDR3 is 15 amino acids.

The CDR3 region has the DNA TGTGCCAGCAGCTTAGCGGGACAGAGGGTCTACGAGCAGTACTTC. Its translation: CASSLAGQRVYEQYF. V gene TRBV11-2 combines with J gene TRBJ2-7; 7 bases align to TRBD1. CDR1 and CDR2 (germline): SGHAT, FQNNGV. After removal of 1 base from V and 3 bases from J, the junction contained 6 bases not matched to a gene. The CDR3 extends over 15 amino acids.

This chain joins TRBV25-1 and TRBJ1-2, with 9 positions matching TRBD1. The V segment lost 8 bases and the J segment 5 bases; nucleotides outside the gene matches: 6. Germline V CDR1 and CDR2: MGHDK, SYGVNS. This CDR3 has 13 amino acids. In DNA form, the CDR3 reads TGTGCCAGCTCCCGGGACAGGGCTTATGGCTACACCTTC. It yields the protein CASSRDRAYGYTF.

This clone appeared once. The genes are TRBV19 and TRBJ1-2, with 7 bases matching TRBD1. Germline lookup yields CDR1 LNHDA and CDR2 SQIVND (reference sequence). This CDR3 spans 13 amino acids. V dropped 6 bases and J dropped 0; count of bases not matched to a gene: 1. CDR3 sequence: CASRTGTNYGYTF. The CDR3 region has the DNA TGTGCCAGTAGGACAGGGACTAACTATGGCTACACCTTC.

This clone is a singleton in its sample. The chain employs TRBV5-1 and TRBJ2-7, with D possibly TRBD2 on 5 matching bases. The germline V gene encodes CDR1 SGHRS and CDR2 YFSETQ. The germline V and J ends were trimmed by 4 bases and 3 bases, with 5 bases remaining between them. CDR3 size: 11 residues. The CDR3 region is CASSEGYEQYF. Here the CDR3 DNA reads TGCGCCAGCAGCGAGGGCTACGAGCAGTACTTC.

The rearrangement links TRBV24-1 to TRBJ1-1; a weak D match, TRBD1 (5 bases). The CDR3 sequence is 11 residues long. From germline, CDR1 is KGHDR and CDR2 SFDVKD. The germline V and J ends were trimmed by 6 bases and 10 bases, with 11 bases remaining between them. DNA for the CDR3: TGTGCCACCAGTCTAGGGGTTCGAGCTTTCTTT. It encodes CATSLGVRAFF.

The chain joins TRBV4-2 to TRBJ1-1, with no clear D. Germline V gene lookup returns CDR1 LGHNA and CDR2 YNFKEQ. Between the trimmed V and J ends, which lost 0 bases and 2 bases, there was a span of 10 bases. This CDR3 contains 15 residues. The CDR3 loop is CASSQERIYNTEAFF. For the CDR3, the DNA is TGTGCCAGCAGCCAAGAGCGGATCTACAACACTGAAGCTTTCTTT.